What follows are 27 T cell receptor beta chains derived from one specimen sequenced in a study of cytomegalovirus exposure and HLA in healthy donors. PCR involved 60 Vbeta and 13 Jbeta primers. Data came from immunoSEQ multiplex PCR; TCRdb stores just in-frame clones and leaves some out. The sample has roughly 170,000 clones; around 80% are singletons. Sample: PBMCs. The receptors here all came from a man aged 18 to 29 in good health and CMV-seronegative.

The chain couples TRBV6-6 to TRBJ2-1; D may be TRBD1 (5 bases). CDR3 length: 16 residues. Trimming removed 6 bases at V and 0 bases at J, with 15 bases between. Germline CDR1 and CDR2: MNHNY and SVGAGI (reference sequence). The CDR3 reads CASRIRETSSYNEQFF. The DNA of the CDR3 is TGTGCCAGCAGGATCAGGGAAACAAGCTCCTACAATGAGCAGTTCTTC.

This clone was detected only a few times. The chain has TRBV10-3 and TRBJ1-4; the D is unclear. Germline loops: CDR1 ENHRY, CDR2 SYGVKD. Between the trimmed V and J ends, which lost 3 bases and 2 bases, there was a span of 7 bases. This CDR3 spans 14 amino acids. CDR3 DNA sequence: TGTGCCATCAGTGAACTGGGCACTAATGAAAAACTGTTTTTT. As protein: CAISELGTNEKLFF.

This chain uses TRBV7-9 with TRBJ2-3; 12 bases fit TRBD2. CDR1 is SEHNR, CDR2 FQNEAQ, per germline (reference sequence). CDR3 length: 17 residues. The V segment lost 6 bases and the J segment 4 bases; nucleotides outside the gene matches: 11. The CDR3 here is CASSLLTSGRRPDTQYF. In DNA form, the CDR3 reads TGTGCCAGCAGTCTCTTGACTAGCGGGAGAAGACCAGATACGCAGTATTTT.

The DNA for the CDR3 is TGCGCCAGCAGCCAAGGGACAGCGAGCTCCTACGAGCAGTACTTC. Protein product: CASSQGTASSYEQYF. The V call is TRBV4-1, the J call TRBJ2-5; TRBD1 might be the D (6 bases). The J call may be faulty, since TRBJ2-7 better matches the DNA end. Germline values: CDR1 MGHRA, CDR2 YSYEKL. The CDR3 sequence is 15 residues long.

The V and J genes are TRBV27 and TRBJ1-2, with D possibly being TRBD1 (6 bases). The germline CDR1 and CDR2 sequences are MNHEY and SMNVEV (reference sequence). CDR3 length: 17 residues. V was cut by 7 bases and J by 3 bases, with 24 bases left in between. DNA for the CDR3: TGTGCCAGCACCAAAATGGCGGGGGCGGGGCAGGACTATGGCTACACCTTC. As protein: CASTKMAGAGQDYGYTF.

The chain recombines TRBV11-3 with TRBJ2-3; 8 bases match TRBD2. The germline V gene encodes CDR1 SGHNT and CDR2 YENEEA. The CDR3 length is 17 residues. Trimming cost V 3 bases and J 2 bases; bases outside gene matches: 10. The CDR3 coding sequence is TGTGCCAGCAGCTTCCGCCGGGCGGGGGGATCCACAGATACGCAGTATTTT. Translation gives CASSFRRAGGSTDTQYF.

This clone was counted between two and nine times. This chain links TRBV6-6 with TRBJ1-1, with unresolved D. The CDR3 contains 13 residues. CDR1 and CDR2 (germline): MNHNY, SVGAGI (reference sequence). The V end was cut by 7 bases, the J end by 7 bases, with 16 bases between. The CDR3, as DNA: TGTGCCAGCACGCCAAAACCCACGAGTGAAGCTTTCTTT. It is translated as CASTPKPTSEAFF.

The chain recombines TRBV6-6 with TRBJ1-2; D gene ambiguous. Deletions cut 6 bases from V and 5 bases from J, with 16 bases between. The CDR3 length is 14 residues. Per the germline V gene, CDR1 is MNHNY and CDR2 is SVGAGI (reference sequence). Written as DNA, the CDR3 is TGTGCCAGCAGCTACCGCCGGACTGCGTATGGCTACACCTTC. Amino acid sequence: CASSYRRTAYGYTF.

This chain joins TRBV11-2 and TRBJ2-7; TRBD1 aligns across 9 bases. The trim removed 5 bases at V and 5 bases at J, leaving 7 bases unmatched. The CDR3 consists of 14 residues. Germline CDR1 SGHAT, CDR2 FQNNGV. CDR3 loop: CASSPRTGGDEQYF. The CDR3 coding sequence is TGTGCCAGCAGCCCACGTACAGGGGGCGACGAGCAGTACTTC.

The chain combines TRBV2 with TRBJ1-1; D might be TRBD1 (6 bases). The CDR3 has 10 residues. Germline V CDR1 and CDR2: SNHLY, FYNNEI. The V gene lost 8 bases and the J gene lost 8 bases, with 9 bases spanning the gap. This CDR3 is CASADREAFF. The CDR3 nucleotides read TGTGCCAGCGCGGACAGAGAAGCTTTCTTT.

The chain combines TRBV9 with TRBJ2-1; maybe TRBD1 (6 bases). Looked up from germline, CDR1 is SGDLS and CDR2 is YYNGEE. The CDR3 totals 16 residues. V lost 4 bases and J lost 0, with 14 bases in between. CDR3 loop: CASSSTTGLSYNEQFF. In DNA, the CDR3 is TGTGCCAGCAGCTCCACGACAGGCCTCTCCTACAATGAGCAGTTCTTC.

This chain uses TRBV28 with TRBJ2-7; 14 positions agree with TRBD2. V was clipped by 4 bases and J by 2 bases; unmatched bases: 10. There are 18 residues in the CDR3. CDR1 is MDHEN, CDR2 SYDVKM, per germline. As DNA, the CDR3 is TGTGCCAGCAGTTCTCGATGGACTAGCGGGAGGACAACCTACGAGCAGTACTTC. Its protein is CASSSRWTSGRTTYEQYF.

The chain is built from TRBV5-1 and TRBJ1-1, with 9 positions matching TRBD1. This CDR3 contains 17 residues. Losses at the gene ends were 0 bases for V and 6 bases for J; bases not matched to a gene: 12. CDR1 is SGHRS and CDR2 is YFSETQ in the germline V gene. The CDR3 DNA follows: TGCGCCAGCAGCTTGGATGGGGACAGGGCTCTTTCTGCTGAAGCTTTCTTT. Translation gives CASSLDGDRALSAEAFF.

J is TRBJ2-3 and V is TRBV6-5; tentatively, D is TRBD1 (5 bases). The CDR3 extends over 14 amino acids. The germline V gene has CDR1 MNHEY and CDR2 SVGAGI. V was trimmed by 5 bases and J by 0 bases, leaving 9 bases between them. Here the CDR3 DNA reads TGTGCCAGCAGTCGGACAACGAGCACAGATACGCAGTATTTT. Its protein is CASSRTTSTDTQYF.

The chain joins TRBV5-1 to TRBJ1-4; D is uncertain. Germline V lookup: CDR1 SGHRS, CDR2 YFSETQ. The CDR3 contains 15 residues. V was trimmed by 1 base and J by 8 bases, leaving 15 bases between them. CDR3 protein: CASSLIGISEEKLFF. The DNA of the CDR3 is TGCGCCAGCAGCTTGATCGGGATATCCGAAGAAAAACTGTTTTTT.

The gene calls are TRBV6-5 and TRBJ2-5; a weak D match, TRBD2 (5 bases). CDR1 and CDR2 from the germline V gene are MNHEY and SVGAGI. CDR3 length equals 15 residues. V gave up 8 bases and J gave up 4 bases, with 20 bases separating them. CDR3 in DNA: TGTGCCAGCGGATACATGGAGGCTGCGCCAGAGACCCAGTACTTC. Its translation: CASGYMEAAPETQYF.

The chain employs TRBV28 and TRBJ2-7, with 8 nucleotides matching TRBD2. Trimming at V came to 2 bases and at J to 3 bases, leaving 12 bases not matched to a gene. The germline CDR1 and CDR2 sequences are MDHEN and SYDVKM. This CDR3 region has 17 residues. CDR3 sequence (DNA): TGTGCCAGCAGTTTACTTACTATAGCGGGACTCTACTACGAGCAGTACTTC. Its translation is CASSLLTIAGLYYEQYF.

The DNA for the CDR3 is TGCGCCAGCAGCCCTGAGGCTAGTTTTGAGACCCAGTACTTC. This sequence encodes CASSPEASFETQYF. V is TRBV5-1 and J is TRBJ2-5; unclear D gene. The germline CDR1 and CDR2 sequences are SGHRS and YFSETQ. The V and J ends lost 4 bases and 5 bases respectively, with 15 bases between them. CDR3 length: 14 residues.

This sequence joins TRBV2 and TRBJ1-5, with a weak D call TRBD1 (6 bases). Germline lookup yields CDR1 SNHLY and CDR2 FYNNEI. Trimming removed 7 bases at V and 4 bases at J, with 14 bases between. The CDR3 length is 14 residues. In DNA, the CDR3 is TGTGCCAGCACGGGGCAAGGACAGAATCAGCCCCAGCATTTT. This sequence encodes CASTGQGQNQPQHF.

The V call is TRBV27, the J call TRBJ1-3, with D unclear. The CDR3 loop spans 15 amino acids. CDR1 and CDR2 from the germline V gene are MNHEY and SMNVEV (reference sequence). V was pared by 3 bases and J by 2 bases, with 11 bases between. The CDR3 sequence is CASSFRPAAGNTIYF. CDR3 bases: TGTGCCAGCAGTTTTCGCCCCGCGGCTGGAAACACCATATATTTT.

The chain recombines TRBV5-1 with TRBJ2-3; a possible D gene is TRBD1 (5 bases). Germline V gives CDR1 SGHRS, CDR2 YFSETQ. Trimming cost V 0 bases and J 3 bases, with 11 bases left between them. The CDR3 has 15 residues. The CDR3 sequence: CASSLEGRWTDTQYF. The CDR3 bases are TGCGCCAGCAGCTTGGAGGGGCGATGGACAGATACGCAGTATTTT.

The genes are TRBV7-2 and TRBJ2-1; the match to TRBD2 covers 11 bases. The ends lost 5 bases at V and 4 bases at J; junction bases unmatched: 4. Looked up from germline, CDR1 is SGHTA and CDR2 is FQGNSA. The CDR3 sequence is 15 residues long. CDR3 loop: CASSPGTSGYNEQFF. The CDR3 nucleotides are TGTGCCAGCAGCCCCGGGACTAGCGGATACAATGAGCAGTTCTTC.

The rearrangement links TRBV28 to TRBJ2-2, with D unresolved. The CDR3 length is 11 residues. Germline lookup yields CDR1 MDHEN and CDR2 SYDVKM. Deletions cut 7 bases from V and 3 bases from J, with 3 bases between. The CDR3 sequence is CASIDTGELFF. DNA of the CDR3: TGTGCCAGCATCGACACCGGGGAGCTGTTTTTT. The full variable domain, completed using reference TRBV28 and TRBJ2-2, is DVKVTQSSRYLVKRTGEKVFLECVQDMDHENMFWYRQDPGLGLRLIYFSYDVKMKEKGDIPEGYSVSREKKERFSLILESASTNQTSMYLCASIDTGELFFGEGSRLTVL.

V gene TRBV6-5 combines with J gene TRBJ1-1; D not resolved. Looked up from germline, CDR1 is MNHEY and CDR2 is SVGAGI. Trimming stripped 5 bases from V and 1 base from J, with 11 bases between. The CDR3 has 14 amino acids. CDR3 sequence: CASSMQYGNTEAFF. DNA of the CDR3: TGTGCCAGCAGTATGCAGTATGGGAACACTGAAGCTTTCTTT.

About this clone: The conserved phenylalanine or tryptophan normally closing the CDR3 is absent here, so this likely arose from a read error. V is TRBV28 and J is TRBJ1-5; D is undetermined. The CDR3 sequence is 12 residues long. V lost 8 bases and J 2 bases, leaving 7 bases between the germline ends. Germline assignment: CDR1 MDHEN and CDR2 SYDVKM. In DNA form, the CDR3 reads TGTGCCAGCCGGCAGGGCAATCAGCCCCAGCATCTT. It is translated as CASRQGNQPQHL.

This clone was recorded only once. The J gene is TRBJ1-2, the V gene TRBV2; perhaps TRBD1 as D (6 bases). Trimming left V 6 bases short and J 5 bases short, with 10 bases between. The CDR3 runs 12 residues. Germline V gene sequence: CDR1 SNHLY, CDR2 FYNNEI. CDR3: CASRARGYGYTF. Written as DNA, the CDR3 is TGTGCCAGCAGAGCTAGGGGGTATGGCTACACCTTC.

The chain joins TRBV2 to TRBJ1-2; a possible D gene is TRBD1 (5 bases). The V gene lost 7 bases and the J gene lost 4 bases, with 19 bases spanning the gap. Germline assignment: CDR1 SNHLY and CDR2 FYNNEI. CDR3 length: 15 residues. CDR3 coding DNA: TGTGCCAGCAATCTCCCCGGGGGTATCATCTATGGCTACACCTTC. It specifies CASNLPGGIIYGYTF.